This TCR beta chain was recovered during a study of chronic HIV infection and antiretroviral therapy (dated by TCRdb to between 2015 and 2017). For CDR1 and CDR2, the germline V gene lists SGHAT and FQNNGV. Reading from cysteine to phenylalanine, the CDR3 counts 16 amino acids. Only CDR3 DNA remains: 48 bases, in frame from the first base. V loses 0 bases, J loses 2 bases, and the germline ends lie 14 bases apart. In the case of this clonotype: Its antigen is unknown. No per-base quality is available; no much larger clone lies one base away.

Receptor libraries were prepared by 5' RACE. The data were produced on an Illumina MiSeq. Using fastp trimming at Q25 and MiXCR clonotype assembly, TCRdb reanalyzed the public sequencing data and kept in-frame beta chains. Records with the same CDR3 protein are collapsed into one entry carrying the most frequent genes and DNA. Here the sample has some 43,000 distinct CDR3 sequences; about 18% occur a single time. Together, the top ten hold 2.5% to 3% of the sample. Sequenced sample: peripheral blood. The chain is made from TRBV11-2 and TRBJ2-7, with the D gene not confidently named. The sequence was obtained from an adult who had HIV and had not received antiretroviral therapy, or was an uninfected healthy control (not recorded which). CDR3 protein: CASSLDSRLGTYEQYF. The nucleotide sequence is TGTGCCAGCAGCTTAGATAGCCGGCTGGGGACCTACGAGCAGTACTTC.